The T cell receptor beta chain described here comes from a study of T cell repertoires in cytomegalovirus infection. Study as a whole: A matching HLA type, together with CMV infection, was signaled by public TCR beta signatures. Findings and caveats of the study: The response measured ex vivo was dominated by TCR beta clonotypes (HLA-C-restricted and CMV-specific).

TCRdb redid the calling of the reads with MiXCR, one entry per CDR3 protein. The table includes 170,000 or so distinct CDR3 sequences, 17% detected once. V lost 0 bases, J lost 3 bases, and 11 bases lay in between. Germline V lookup: CDR1 MGHRA, CDR2 YSYEKL. The CDR3 is made up of 15 amino acids. Worth noting for this clonotype: Its antigen is unidentified.

This sequence originates from a human donor in good health (CMV status not recorded). Some clones in this sample may be carry-over from other donors' samples. V gene TRBV4-1 combines with J gene TRBJ1-1; D is unresolved. The specimen was CD8+ T cells from PBMCs. The CDR3 region is CASSQEGEPYTEAFF. In nucleotides, the CDR3 is TGCGCCAGCAGCCAAGAAGGCGAGCCTTACACTGAAGCTTTCTTT.